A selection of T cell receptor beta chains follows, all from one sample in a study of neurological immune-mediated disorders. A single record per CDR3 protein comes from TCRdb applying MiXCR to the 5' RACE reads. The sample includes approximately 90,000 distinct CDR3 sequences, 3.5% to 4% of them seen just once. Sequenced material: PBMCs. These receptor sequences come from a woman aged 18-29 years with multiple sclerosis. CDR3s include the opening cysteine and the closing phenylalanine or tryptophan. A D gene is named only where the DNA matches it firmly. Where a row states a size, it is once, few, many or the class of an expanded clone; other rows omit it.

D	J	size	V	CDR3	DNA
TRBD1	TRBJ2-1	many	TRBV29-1	CSVRDRPSPYNEQFF	TGCAGCGTTCGGGACAGGCCTAGCCCCTACAATGAGCAGTTCTTC
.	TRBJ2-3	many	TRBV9	CASSVSLRVDTQYF	TGTGCCAGCAGCGTAAGCCTCAGGGTAGATACGCAGTATTTT
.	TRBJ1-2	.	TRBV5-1	CASSLMGRDGYTF	TGCGCCAGCAGCTTGATGGGCCGGGATGGCTACACCTTC
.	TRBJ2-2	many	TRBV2	CASSVEGGLNTGELFF	TGTGCCAGCAGTGTGGAGGGAGGCCTAAACACCGGGGAGCTGTTTTTT
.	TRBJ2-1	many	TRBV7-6	CASSLVVDNEQFF	TGTGCCAGCAGCTTAGTGGTAGACAATGAGCAGTTCTTC
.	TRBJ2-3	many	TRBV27	CASSTRTRPDTQYF	TGTGCCAGCAGTACCAGGACGCGGCCAGATACGCAGTATTTT
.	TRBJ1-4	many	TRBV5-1	CASSADGRLGEKLFF	TGCGCCAGCAGCGCTGACGGCCGGCTGGGTGAAAAACTGTTTTTT
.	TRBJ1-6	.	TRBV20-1	CSASRDNSSHLHF	TGCAGTGCCAGTCGGGACAACAGTTCACACCTCCACTTT
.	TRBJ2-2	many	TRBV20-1	CSASGTNTGELFF	TGCAGTGCTTCCGGGACGAACACCGGGGAGCTGTTTTTT
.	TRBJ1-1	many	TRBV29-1	CSVGPGLNTEAFF	TGCAGCGTTGGACCGGGGTTGAACACTGAAGCTTTCTTT
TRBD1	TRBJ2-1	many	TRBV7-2	CASTPETGSTLEQFF	TGTGCCAGCACCCCGGAGACAGGGAGTACACTTGAGCAGTTCTTC
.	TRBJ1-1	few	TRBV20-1	CSARDLGQGRFMNTEAFF	TGCAGTGCTAGAGATCTCGGGCAGGGACGTTTTATGAACACTGAAGCTTTCTTT
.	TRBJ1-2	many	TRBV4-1	CASSQGHRENYGYTF	TGCGCCAGCAGCCAAGGGCACAGGGAGAACTATGGCTACACCTTC
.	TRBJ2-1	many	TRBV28	CASSLLAEGEQFF	TGTGCCAGCAGTTTACTAGCCGAGGGAGAGCAGTTCTTC
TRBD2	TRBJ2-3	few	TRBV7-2	CASSVGTSGSAVTDTQYF	TGTGCCAGCAGCGTAGGCACTAGCGGGAGTGCAGTCACAGATACGCAGTATTTT
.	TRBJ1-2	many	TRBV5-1	CASSLGWQGEGYTF	TGCGCCAGCAGCTTGGGGTGGCAGGGTGAAGGCTACACCTTC